The clone carrying this T cell receptor (beta chain) has more than one count but fewer than ten. The target antigen is unknown. In making TCR cDNA, 5'RACE template switching added a universal primer site and UMIs to it. MiXCR, applied by TCRdb to the 5' RACE reads, yields one record per CDR3 protein. The sample yields about 350,000 distinct CDR3 sequences, approximately 8% seen once. This specimen comes from a study of T cells after yellow fever vaccination. Study-level information: With SMART-Seq v4 Ultra Low Input, the fractions containing low cell numbers were prepared. Whole-study results and caveats: The study re-detected most primary-vaccination clones after the booster (96% CD4, approximately 88% CD8).

The specimen comprised PBMCs, sampled roughly 47 days after the first yellow fever vaccination. This receptor was taken from a young man who received the YFV17D yellow fever vaccine.

As DNA, the CDR3 is TGTGCCAGCAGCCCACGACAGGGGGCAAGGGAAAACATTCAGTACTTC. Translation: CASSPRQGARENIQYF. The chain combines TRBV11-2 with TRBJ2-4; 10 positions match TRBD1. With V trimmed by 5 bases and J by 5 bases, 9 bases remained unmatched. Per the germline V gene, CDR1 is SGHAT and CDR2 is FQNNGV. The CDR3 spans 16 residues.